Below are 20 T cell receptor beta chains sequenced from a single sample in a study of T cell clonality in common variable immunodeficiency. The study, taken as a whole, reports: In common variable immunodeficiency, TCR beta chains reportedly carried fewer deletions and N-nucleotide insertions.

Their recognized antigens are unknown. TCRdb's table, derived via immunoSEQ multiplex PCR, lists solely in-frame clones and lacks some. The sample contains about 20,000 clones, none occurring once; about 2.5% lies in the top ten. Sequencing was performed on peripheral blood mononuclear cells. The source is a human donor with common variable immunodeficiency.

Regarding this clone: Coverage ceases 3 residues before the CDR3 finishes, and the germline J gene fills in the end. The chain is built from TRBV18 and TRBJ2-7, with D possibly being TRBD1 (6 bases). Germline V gene sequence: CDR1 KGHSH, CDR2 LQKENI. The CDR3 is 13 amino acids. Trimming pared 2 bases from V and 6 bases from J, leaving 11 bases between. CDR3 in amino acids: CASSPEGGREQYF. CDR3 DNA (partial): TGTGCCAGCTCACCAGAAGGGGGACGCGAG.

This clone was detected only a few times. The sequenced fragment ends 3 residues before the CDR3 boundary, so the rest is inferred from the germline J gene. This chain joins TRBV7-9 and TRBJ2-1, with TRBD2 matching 12 bases. Germline V gene lookup returns CDR1 SEHNR and CDR2 FQNEAQ (reference sequence). Trimming cost V 5 bases and J 7 bases; bases outside gene matches: 6. This CDR3 spans 15 amino acids. The sequenced CDR3 bases are TGTGCCAGCAGCCCGACTAGCGGGGGCCGTAATGAG. Protein sequence: CASSPTSGGRNE. The complete CDR3 reads CASSPTSGGRNEQFF. The full variable domain, completed using reference TRBV7-9 and TRBJ2-1, is DTGVSQNPRHKITKRGQNVTFRCDPISEHNRLYWYRQTLGQGPEFLTYFQNEAQLEKSRLLSDRFSAERPKGSFSTLEIQRTEQGDSAMYLCASSPTSGGRNEQFFGPGTRLTVL.

With respect to this clone: The read comes to an end 3 residues before the CDR3 does, leaving the germline J gene to fill in the end. The V call is TRBV7-2, the J call TRBJ2-2; 10 positions match TRBD2. CDR1 is SGHTA, CDR2 FQGNSA, per germline. V lost 0 bases to trimming and J lost 3 bases; unmatched junction nucleotides: 1. The CDR3 is 16 residues long. The part of the CDR3 DNA that was read is TGTGCCAGCAGCTTAGCGCTAGCGGGGGACACCGGGGAG. Protein sequence: CASSLALAGDTGE. The CDR3, in full, reads CASSLALAGDTGELFF.

This clone is termed medium-sized (0.01 to 0.1%). The read terminates 3 residues before the CDR3 end, so the remaining end is supplied by the germline J gene. The genes are TRBV7-4 and TRBJ2-5; 11 bases are a match to TRBD2. The CDR3 contains 16 residues. Germline CDR1 is SGHVT and CDR2 is SQSDAQ. V shed 5 bases, J shed 5 bases, and the junction held 10 bases outside the gene matches. This CDR3 is CASSPRLAGGEETQYF. Incomplete CDR3 DNA: TGTGCCAGCAGCCCACGCCTAGCGGGGGGTGAGGAGACC. Together with reference TRBV7-4 and TRBJ2-5, the CDR3 gives the full variable domain: GAGVSQSPRYKVAKRGRDVALRCDSISGHVTLYWYRQTLGQGSEVLTYSQSDAQRDKSGRPSGRFSAERPERSVSTLKIQRTEQGDSAVYLCASSPRLAGGEETQYFGPGTRLLVL.

This clone was counted only a few times. The CDR3 is cut off 3 residues early in the read; its end comes from the germline J gene. J is TRBJ2-3 and V is TRBV19; 14 positions agree with TRBD2. Germline loops: CDR1 LNHDA, CDR2 SQIVND (reference sequence). The CDR3 contains 16 residues. V lost 5 bases and J lost 4; bases outside the gene matches: 5. The CDR3 protein is CASSETSGRVADTQYF. CDR3 bases read: TGTGCCAGTAGTGAGACTAGCGGGAGGGTCGCAGATACG.

This clone came up many times. The CDR3 loop reads CASTRSGSYNSPLHF. CDR3 DNA (partial): TGCGCCAGCACCCGGTCGGGCTCCTATAATTCACCC. This chain links TRBV23-1 with TRBJ1-6, with D hard to call. The sequenced fragment ends 3 residues before the CDR3 boundary, so the rest is inferred from the germline J gene. TRBV23-1 is an ORF, and what it does is uncertain. This CDR3 contains 15 residues. Trimming pared 7 bases from V and 0 bases from J, leaving 10 bases between.

This clone occurred a few times. Sequencing ends 3 residues short of the CDR3 end; the germline J gene provides the rest. The V and J genes are TRBV29-1 and TRBJ1-2, with D maybe TRBD1 (5 bases). Germline V gene sequence: CDR1 SQVTM, CDR2 ANQGSEA. The CDR3 consists of 13 residues. Trimming took 3 bases from V and 5 from J, leaving 13 bases between them. The covered CDR3 bases are TGCAGCGTTGATATTGGGCAGGGTTATGGC. Its protein is CSVDIGQGYG. The CDR3 in full is CSVDIGQGYGYTF. The full variable domain, rest sourced from reference TRBV29-1 and TRBJ1-2, is SAVISQKPSRDICQRGTSLTIQCQVDSQVTMMFWYRQQPGQSLTLIATANQGSEATYESGFVIDKFPISRPNLTFSTLTVSNMSPEDSSIYLCSVDIGQGYGYTFGSGTRLTVV.

By sample share, this clone is medium-sized. Read coverage stops 3 residues before the CDR3 terminus; the germline J gene supplies the remainder. V gene TRBV29-1 combines with J gene TRBJ2-3; 14 bases line up with TRBD2. This CDR3 spans 17 amino acids. V lost 6 bases, J lost 4 bases, and 12 bases stayed unmatched. Germline assignment: CDR1 SQVTM and CDR2 ANQGSEA. The CDR3 DNA, read in part, is TGCAGCGTCTCCCGGAAGCTGGGACTAGCGGGAGCAGATACG. This translates into CSVSRKLGLAGADT. The CDR3 in full is CSVSRKLGLAGADTQYF.

A note on this clone: The read ends 3 residues early relative to the CDR3; the germline J gene fills the gap. The chain has TRBV7-9 and TRBJ1-2; unclear D gene. The germline V gene encodes CDR1 SEHNR and CDR2 FQNEAQ (reference sequence). The CDR3 covers 13 residues. The CDR3 is CASSSGPEGGYTF. Incomplete CDR3 DNA: TGTGCCAGCAGCTCCGGCCCCGAAGGGGGC.

This clone was picked up a small number of times. The CDR3 goes on 3 residues after the read ends, and that part is filled in from the germline J gene. This sequence joins TRBV30 and TRBJ2-1; perhaps TRBD2 as D (5 bases). From germline, CDR1 is GTSNPN and CDR2 SVGIG (reference sequence). This CDR3 region has 11 residues. The V and J ends lost 4 bases and 9 bases respectively, with 10 bases between them. CDR3 DNA (partial): TGTGCCTGGACAGCAGGAGGTGAG. It yields the protein CAWTAGGE. From start to end, the CDR3 is CAWTAGGEQFF.

On this clone itself: The read ends 3 residues shy of where the CDR3 ends; the end is completed using the germline J gene. The V gene is TRBV6-1, the J gene TRBJ1-5; D possibly corresponds to TRBD1 (6 bases). The germline V gene has CDR1 MNHNS and CDR2 SASEGT. The CDR3 sequence is 16 residues long. The CDR3 protein is CASSEVGGSGAGPQHF. The sequenced CDR3 bases are TGTGCCAGCAGTGAAGTAGGTGGGTCAGGGGCTGGCCCC.

A remark on this clone: The read stops 3 residues short of the end of the CDR3; the missing end is completed from the germline J gene. The chain recombines TRBV5-5 with TRBJ1-2; the match to TRBD1 covers 7 bases. Germline V gene lookup returns CDR1 SGHKS and CDR2 YYEKEE (reference sequence). The CDR3 has 14 amino acids. This chain's CDR3 is CASSSMWPGGGYTF. CDR3 DNA (partial): TGTGCCAGCAGCAGCATGTGGCCAGGGGGAGGC.

In regard to this clone: The read stops 3 residues short of the end of the CDR3; the missing end is completed from the germline J gene. The chain couples TRBV7-2 to TRBJ1-1, with TRBD1 matching 7 bases. In germline, CDR1 is SGHTA, CDR2 FQGNSA. V lost 3 bases, J lost 3 bases, and 1 base stayed unmatched. This CDR3 is built from 13 residues. The DNA read from the CDR3 is TGTGCCAGCAGCTTTCAGGGGGACACTGAA. Protein product: CASSFQGDTE. The entire CDR3 protein reads CASSFQGDTEAFF. Supplemented by reference TRBV7-2 and TRBJ1-1, the full variable domain reads GAGVSQSPSNKVTEKGKDVELRCDPISGHTALYWYRQSLGQGLEFLIYFQGNSAPDKSGLPSDRFSAERTGGSVSTLTIQRTQQEDSAVYLCASSFQGDTEAFFGQGTRLTVV.

Comments on this clone: Read coverage stops 3 residues before the CDR3 terminus; the germline J gene supplies the remainder. This chain uses TRBV19 with TRBJ2-3, with D tentatively TRBD1 (6 bases). Germline CDR1 LNHDA, CDR2 SQIVND (reference sequence). This CDR3 has 18 amino acids. V was cut by 3 bases and J by 2 bases, with 21 bases left in between. This CDR3 is CASSIWSSGVQFTDTQYF. The CDR3 DNA, read in part, is TGTGCCAGTAGTATTTGGAGTTCAGGGGTCCAATTCACAGATACG.

Regarding this clone: Read coverage stops 3 residues before the CDR3 terminus; the germline J gene supplies the remainder. V and J are TRBV7-6 and TRBJ2-3, with TRBD2 as a possible D gene (6 bases). The V and J ends lost 0 bases and 4 bases respectively, with 8 bases between them. The CDR3 contains 14 residues. CDR1 is SGHVS and CDR2 is FNYEAQ in the germline V gene. The part of the CDR3 DNA that was read is TGTGCCAGCAGCTTAGCGGGCGGGGCAGATACG. Translation: CASSLAGGADT. The CDR3 reads in full as CASSLAGGADTQYF.

This clone has more than one count but fewer than ten. CDR3 DNA, as far as it was read: TGTGCCAGCTCTCGAACTAGCGGACAAGAGACC. Translation: CASSRTSGQET. The CDR3, in full, reads CASSRTSGQETQYF. This chain joins TRBV18 and TRBJ2-5, with TRBD2 matching 8 bases. The observed sequence ends 3 residues before the CDR3 terminus, with the missing tail filled in from the germline J gene. This CDR3 has 14 amino acids. With 6 bases clipped from V and 2 bases from J, the junction kept 5 bases outside the gene matches. The germline gives CDR1 KGHSH, CDR2 LQKENI.

Details on this clone: The CDR3 extends 3 residues past the end of the read, so its final part is completed from the germline J gene. The chain employs TRBV30 and TRBJ2-3, with 10 bases lining up with TRBD2. The CDR3 spans 21 residues. Germline values: CDR1 GTSNPN, CDR2 SVGIG (reference sequence). The trim removed 3 bases at V and 1 base at J, leaving 22 bases unmatched. The part of the CDR3 DNA that was read is TGTGCCTGGAGCGGGCCTAGTGCGGAGCGGGAGGGCCTCGGTGGCACAGATACG. It specifies CAWSGPSAEREGLGGTDT. The whole CDR3 reads CAWSGPSAEREGLGGTDTQYF.

For this clone: Read sequence stops 3 residues before the CDR3 end, and the germline J gene provides the missing end. The gene calls are TRBV19 and TRBJ2-5, with TRBD2 matching over 10 bases. V was clipped by 3 bases and J by 5 bases; unmatched bases: 6. The CDR3 extends over 15 amino acids. Germline CDR1 LNHDA, CDR2 SQIVND (reference sequence). The CDR3 sequence: CASSILAGVSETQYF. The CDR3 DNA, read in part, is TGTGCCAGTAGTATTCTAGCGGGAGTGTCGGAGACC.

This clone was found a few times. Coverage ceases 3 residues before the CDR3 finishes, and the germline J gene fills in the end. The rearrangement links TRBV6-1 to TRBJ2-1; D gene ambiguous. The germline gives CDR1 MNHNS, CDR2 SASEGT. This CDR3 is 12 amino acids long. V lost 2 bases to trimming and J lost 6 bases, with 5 bases between them. The sequenced part of the CDR3 DNA is TGTGCCAGCAGTGAAACGGTCAATGAG. Protein: CASSETVNE. The CDR3 in its entirety is CASSETVNEQFF.

Concerning this clone itself: Read sequence stops 3 residues before the CDR3 end, and the germline J gene provides the missing end. The chain has TRBV18 and TRBJ2-7; tentatively, D is TRBD2 (7 bases). The CDR3 length is 16 residues. Germline CDR1 KGHSH, CDR2 LQKENI. V lost 3 bases and J 6 bases, leaving 21 bases between the germline ends. The chain's CDR3 is CASSPLNAGAGAEQYF. CDR3 bases read: TGTGCCAGCTCACCCCTAAATGCAGGGGCGGGAGCCGAG.